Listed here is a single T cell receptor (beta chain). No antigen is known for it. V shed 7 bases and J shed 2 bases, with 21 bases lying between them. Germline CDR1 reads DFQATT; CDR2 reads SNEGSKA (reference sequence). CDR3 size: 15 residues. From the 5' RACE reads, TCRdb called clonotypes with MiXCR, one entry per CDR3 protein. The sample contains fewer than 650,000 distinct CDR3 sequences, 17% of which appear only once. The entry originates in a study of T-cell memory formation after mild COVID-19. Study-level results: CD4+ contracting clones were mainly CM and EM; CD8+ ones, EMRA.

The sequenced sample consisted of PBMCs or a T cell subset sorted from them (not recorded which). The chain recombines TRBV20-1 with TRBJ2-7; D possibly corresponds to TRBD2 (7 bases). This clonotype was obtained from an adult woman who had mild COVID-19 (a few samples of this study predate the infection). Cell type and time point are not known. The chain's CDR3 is CSVRGSSGLPYEQYF. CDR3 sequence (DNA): TGCAGTGTCAGGGGTTCTAGCGGCTTACCCTACGAGCAGTACTTC.